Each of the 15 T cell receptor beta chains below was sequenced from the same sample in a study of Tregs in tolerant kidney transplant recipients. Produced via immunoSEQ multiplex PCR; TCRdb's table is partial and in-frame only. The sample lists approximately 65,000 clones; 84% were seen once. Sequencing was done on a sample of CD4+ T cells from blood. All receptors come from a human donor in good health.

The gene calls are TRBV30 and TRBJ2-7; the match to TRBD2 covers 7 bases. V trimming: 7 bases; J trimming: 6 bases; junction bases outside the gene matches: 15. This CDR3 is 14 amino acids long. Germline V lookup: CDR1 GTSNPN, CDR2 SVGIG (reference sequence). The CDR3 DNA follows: TGTGCCTTGGGGAGGGGAGTGGATGTTGGCGAGCAGTACTTC. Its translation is CALGRGVDVGEQYF.

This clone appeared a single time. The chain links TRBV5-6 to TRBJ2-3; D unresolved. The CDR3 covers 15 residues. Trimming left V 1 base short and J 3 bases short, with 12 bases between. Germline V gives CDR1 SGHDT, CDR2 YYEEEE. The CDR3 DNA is TGTGCCAGCAGCTTGCTGAGCGCTGGTACAGATACGCAGTATTTT. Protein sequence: CASSLLSAGTDTQYF. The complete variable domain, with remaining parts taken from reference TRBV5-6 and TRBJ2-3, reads DAGVTQSPTHLIKTRGQQVTLRCSPKSGHDTVSWYQQALGQGPQFIFQYYEEEERQRGNFPDRFSGHQFPNYSSELNVNALLLGDSALYLCASSLLSAGTDTQYFGPGTRLTVL.

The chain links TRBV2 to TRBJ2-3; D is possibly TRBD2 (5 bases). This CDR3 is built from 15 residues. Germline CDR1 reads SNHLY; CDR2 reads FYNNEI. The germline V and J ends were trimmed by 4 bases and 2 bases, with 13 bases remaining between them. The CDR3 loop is CASSVEGSYTDTQYF. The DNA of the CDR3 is TGTGCCAGCAGTGTCGAGGGTTCCTACACAGATACGCAGTATTTT. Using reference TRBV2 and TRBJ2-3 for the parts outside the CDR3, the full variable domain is EPEVTQTPSHQVTQMGQEVILRCVPISNHLYFYWYRQILGQKVEFLVSFYNNEISEKSEIFDDQFSVERPDGSNFTLKIRSTKLEDSAMYFCASSVEGSYTDTQYFGPGTRLTVL.

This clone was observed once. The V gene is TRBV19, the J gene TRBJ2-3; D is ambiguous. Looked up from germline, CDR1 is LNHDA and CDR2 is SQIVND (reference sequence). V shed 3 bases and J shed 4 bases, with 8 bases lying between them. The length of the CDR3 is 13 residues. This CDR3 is CASSISWADTQYF. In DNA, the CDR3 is TGTGCCAGTAGTATCTCTTGGGCAGATACGCAGTATTTT.

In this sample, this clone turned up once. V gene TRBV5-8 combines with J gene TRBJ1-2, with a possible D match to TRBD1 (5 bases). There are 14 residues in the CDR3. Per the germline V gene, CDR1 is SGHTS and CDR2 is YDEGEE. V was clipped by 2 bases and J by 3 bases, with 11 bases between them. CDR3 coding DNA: TGTGCCAGCAGCTTCGTGGGGCAGTACTATGGCTACACCTTC. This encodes CASSFVGQYYGYTF.

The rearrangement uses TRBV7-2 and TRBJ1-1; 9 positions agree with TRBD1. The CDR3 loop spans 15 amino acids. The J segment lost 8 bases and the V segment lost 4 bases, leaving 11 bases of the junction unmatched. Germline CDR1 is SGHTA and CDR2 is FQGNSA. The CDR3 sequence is CASSSLLTGTGEAFF. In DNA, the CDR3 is TGTGCCAGCAGCTCCCTCCTCACCGGGACAGGGGAAGCTTTCTTT.

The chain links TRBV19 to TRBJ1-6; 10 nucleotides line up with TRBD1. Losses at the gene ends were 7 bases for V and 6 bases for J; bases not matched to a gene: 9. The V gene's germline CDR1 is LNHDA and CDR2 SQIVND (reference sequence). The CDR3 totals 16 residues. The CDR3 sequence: CASKPGQGRVNSPLHF. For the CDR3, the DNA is TGTGCCAGTAAACCGGGACAGGGGAGGGTTAATTCACCCCTCCACTTT.

CDR3 bases: TGTGCCAGCAGCCCCGGACCGGACAGGAGAGGAAACACCATATATTTT. The encoded protein is CASSPGPDRRGNTIYF. The chain links TRBV4-2 to TRBJ1-3, with 7 bases identical to TRBD1. The CDR3 has 16 amino acids. The trim removed 4 bases at V and 4 bases at J, leaving 10 bases unmatched. Germline CDR1 reads LGHNA; CDR2 reads YNFKEQ.

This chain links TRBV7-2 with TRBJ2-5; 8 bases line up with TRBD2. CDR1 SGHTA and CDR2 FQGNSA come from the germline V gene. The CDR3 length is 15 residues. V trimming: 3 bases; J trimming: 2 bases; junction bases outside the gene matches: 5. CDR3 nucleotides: TGTGCCAGCAGCTTGGCGGGGGGCACACAAGAGACCCAGTACTTC. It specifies CASSLAGGTQETQYF.

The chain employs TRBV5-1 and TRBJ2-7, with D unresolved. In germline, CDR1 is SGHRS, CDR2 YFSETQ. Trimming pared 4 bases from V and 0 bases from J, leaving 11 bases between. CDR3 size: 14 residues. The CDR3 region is CASSIPGDSYEQYF. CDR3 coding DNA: TGCGCCAGCAGCATCCCAGGAGACTCCTACGAGCAGTACTTC.

CDR3 nucleotide sequence: TGTGCCAGCAGCCGTCGAAGGGATGGGGGAGGCACTGAAGCTTTCTTT. This codes for CASSRRRDGGGTEAFF. The V call is TRBV9, the J call TRBJ1-1; D possibly corresponds to TRBD1 (5 bases). The CDR3 is 16 residues long. In germline, CDR1 is SGDLS, CDR2 YYNGEE. With 4 bases removed from V and 4 bases from J, the gap between germline ends came to 20 bases.

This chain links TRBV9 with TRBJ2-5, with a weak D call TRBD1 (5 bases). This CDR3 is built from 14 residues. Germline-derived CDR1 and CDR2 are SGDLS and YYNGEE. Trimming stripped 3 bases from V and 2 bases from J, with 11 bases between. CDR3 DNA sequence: TGTGCCAGCAGCGAAAAGGGGCGGCAAGAGACCCAGTACTTC. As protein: CASSEKGRQETQYF. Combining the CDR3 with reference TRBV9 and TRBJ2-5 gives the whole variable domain DSGVTQTPKHLITATGQRVTLRCSPRSGDLSVYWYQQSLDQGLQFLIQYYNGEERAKGNILERFSAQQFPDLHSELNLSSLELGDSALYFCASSEKGRQETQYFGPGTRLLVL.

The CDR3 sequence is CASSYWDRGTGYTF. The CDR3 coding sequence is TGTGCCAGCAGCTACTGGGACAGGGGAACTGGCTACACCTTC. J is TRBJ1-2 and V is TRBV2, with TRBD1 matching 10 bases. The length of the CDR3 is 14 residues. Trimming cost V 6 bases and J 7 bases; bases outside gene matches: 8. CDR1 SNHLY and CDR2 FYNNEI come from the germline V gene. The full variable domain, its missing parts supplied by reference TRBV2 and TRBJ1-2, is EPEVTQTPSHQVTQMGQEVILRCVPISNHLYFYWYRQILGQKVEFLVSFYNNEISEKSEIFDDQFSVERPDGSNFTLKIRSTKLEDSAMYFCASSYWDRGTGYTFGSGTRLTVV.

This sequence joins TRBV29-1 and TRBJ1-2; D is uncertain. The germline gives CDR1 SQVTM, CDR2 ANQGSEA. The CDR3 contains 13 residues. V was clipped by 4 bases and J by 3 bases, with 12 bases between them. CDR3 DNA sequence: TGCAGCGTTGGCGACCAGCCCGACTATGGCTACACCTTC. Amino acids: CSVGDQPDYGYTF.

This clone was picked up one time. In nucleotides, the CDR3 is TGCAGCGTTGCCCACATGACAGGCTACAATGAGCAGTTCTTC. It is translated as CSVAHMTGYNEQFF. The chain has TRBV29-1 and TRBJ2-1, with D perhaps matching TRBD1 (6 bases). V was cut by 4 bases and J by 3 bases, with 13 bases left in between. CDR1 is SQVTM, CDR2 ANQGSEA, per germline. The CDR3 length is 14 residues.